One and the same sample provided the 3 T cell receptor beta chains below, sequenced in a study of blood T cell repertoires in COVID-19. TCRdb's copy holds only in-frame clones and misses some; the assay was immunoSEQ multiplex PCR. The table records 350,000 to 450,000 clones, 65% to 90% of them present only once. What was sequenced was peripheral blood. The receptor set was obtained from a woman aged 55-69 years with COVID-19, enrolled during active disease.

The chain recombines TRBV4-3 with TRBJ1-6; TRBD1 might be the D (6 bases). The CDR3 contains 14 residues. The V gene lost 3 bases and the J gene lost 4 bases, with 7 bases spanning the gap. Germline V gene lookup returns CDR1 LGHNA and CDR2 YSLEER. The DNA for the CDR3 is TGCGCCAGCAGCCATCAGGGGTATAATTCACCCCTCCACTTT. Translated: CASSHQGYNSPLHF.

V usage is TRBV30 and J usage is TRBJ2-2; no definite D call. Trimming stripped 2 bases from V and 6 bases from J, with 10 bases between. The CDR3 totals 13 residues. Germline V gene sequence: CDR1 GTSNPN, CDR2 SVGIG (reference sequence). The CDR3 sequence: CAWSYHAAGELFF. Written as DNA, the CDR3 is TGTGCCTGGAGTTATCATGCGGCCGGGGAGCTGTTTTTT.

The chain carries TRBV6-5 and TRBJ2-2, with 9 bases fitting TRBD1. Germline CDR1 MNHEY, CDR2 SVGAGI. J gave up 2 bases and V 6 bases, and 4 bases lay outside the gene matches. CDR3 length: 15 amino acids. The CDR3 nucleotides read TGTGCCAGCAGGCAACAGGGGGCCAACACCGGGGAGCTGTTTTTT. As protein: CASRQQGANTGELFF.